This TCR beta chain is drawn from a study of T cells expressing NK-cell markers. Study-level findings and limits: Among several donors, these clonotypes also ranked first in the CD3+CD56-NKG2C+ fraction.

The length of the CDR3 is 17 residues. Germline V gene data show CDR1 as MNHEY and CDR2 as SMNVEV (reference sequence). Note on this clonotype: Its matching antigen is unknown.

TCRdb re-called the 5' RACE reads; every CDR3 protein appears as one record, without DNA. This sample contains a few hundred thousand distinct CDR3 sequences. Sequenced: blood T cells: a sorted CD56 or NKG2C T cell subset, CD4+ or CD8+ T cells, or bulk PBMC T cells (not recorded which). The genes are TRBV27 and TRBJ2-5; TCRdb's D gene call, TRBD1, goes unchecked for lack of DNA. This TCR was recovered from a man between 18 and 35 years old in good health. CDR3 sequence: CASSVRVSGRYQETQYF.